Listed below are T cell receptor beta chains from one sample, sequenced in a study of cytomegalovirus exposure and HLA in healthy donors. Clones were read by immunoSEQ multiplex PCR, and TCRdb kept only the in-frame ones, dropping some. The sample records 240,000 or so clones, about 81% being singletons. Sequenced sample: PBMCs. Source of these receptors: a woman aged 60 to 75 in good health and CMV-seropositive. CDR3s include the opening cysteine and the closing phenylalanine or tryptophan. A D gene is named only where the DNA matches it firmly. Some rows have no size entry. The others give once, few or many, or a class for an expanded clone.

V,D,size,J,DNA,CDR3
TRBV2,.,.,TRBJ1-2,TGTGCCAGCAGCCCCCACAGGGCTAACTATGGCTACACCTTC,CASSPHRANYGYTF
TRBV2,.,.,TRBJ1-2,TGTGCCAGCAGTTCAGGGGAAAGGGGCTATGGCTACACCTTC,CASSSGERGYGYTF
TRBV15,.,.,TRBJ1-4,TGTGCCACCAGCGGGGGACTCTCCGATGAAAAACTGTTTTTT,CATSGGLSDEKLFF
TRBV7-9,.,few,TRBJ2-7,TGTGCCAGCAGCTCTCCCCGGGGCGAGCAGTACTTC,CASSSPRGEQYF
TRBV4-1,.,.,TRBJ2-7,TGCGCCAGCAGCCAAGGCCGGGACATCTCCTACGAGCAGTACTTC,CASSQGRDISYEQYF
TRBV7-9,.,.,TRBJ1-4,TGTGCCAGCAGCCGATATAGGGGATCGGCTAATGAAAAACTGTTTTTT,CASSRYRGSANEKLFF
TRBV6-5,.,.,TRBJ1-1,TGTGCCAGCTATTCCTACACTGAAGCTTTCTTT,CASYSYTEAFF
TRBV2,.,.,TRBJ1-6,TGTGCCAGCAGTGCTGGGAGAAATAATTCACCCCTCCACTTT,CASSAGRNNSPLHF
TRBV9,.,.,TRBJ2-2,TGTGCCAGCAGCGTAGCTGGGCACGCGAACACCGGGGAGCTGTTTTTT,CASSVAGHANTGELFF
TRBV4-1,.,.,TRBJ2-7,TGCGCCAGCAGCCGGGCCGAATCCTACGAGCAGTACTTC,CASSRAESYEQYF
TRBV11-3,TRBD1,.,TRBJ2-6,TGTGCCAGCAGTCCGGGACAGGGATTCTCTGGGGCCAACGTCCTGACTTTC,CASSPGQGFSGANVLTF
TRBV27,TRBD2,.,TRBJ2-7,TGTGCCAGCAGTTTATTTAGGCCTAGCGGGGTCTACGAGCAGTACTTC,CASSLFRPSGVYEQYF
TRBV19,TRBD1,.,TRBJ1-1,TGTGCCAGTACCCCTCGGGACAGAGGACACACTGAAGCTTTCTTT,CASTPRDRGHTEAFF
TRBV7-2,TRBD1,.,TRBJ1-1,TGTGCCAGCAGGGGACAGGGGGCAGGTGAAGCTTTCTTT,CASRGQGAGEAFF
TRBV5-6,.,.,TRBJ2-3,TGTGCCAGCAGCTCCCCCGGCGGCGGGAGCACAGATACGCAGTATTTT,CASSSPGGGSTDTQYF
TRBV5-1,TRBD1,.,TRBJ2-7,TGCGCCAGCAGCTACCGGGACAGGGACGACGAGCAGTACTTC,CASSYRDRDDEQYF
TRBV4-1,TRBD1,few,TRBJ2-4,TGCGCCAGCAGGGAGACAGGGAAAAACATTCAGTACTTC,CASRETGKNIQYF
TRBV10-1,TRBD1,once,TRBJ2-5,TGCGCCATAGGAGGCGGGACAGGGAGCCGAGAGACCCAGTACTTC,CAIGGGTGSRETQYF
TRBV19,.,once,TRBJ1-1,TGTGCCAGTGGAAGTGAATGGAGAGCCACTGAAGCTTTCTTT,CASGSEWRATEAFF
TRBV6-5,TRBD1,.,TRBJ2-1,TGTGCCAGCAGAACTAACCGCGGACAGGTTGTTGAGGTCTTC,CASRTNRGQVVEVF
TRBV9,TRBD1,.,TRBJ2-3,TGTGCCAGCAGCGCGGGACAGAACACAGATACGCAGTATTTT,CASSAGQNTDTQYF
TRBV7-9,.,.,TRBJ1-1,TGTGCCAGCAGCTCCCAGGGAGGTCAGATGAACACTGAAGCTTTCTTT,CASSSQGGQMNTEAFF
TRBV19,.,.,TRBJ2-2,TGTGCCAGTAAATCAAGCGTGACCGCCGGGGAGCTGTTTTTT,CASKSSVTAGELFF
TRBV6-5,TRBD1,.,TRBJ1-1,TGTGCCAGCAGTTTCGAGGGGGCCCTGAACACTGAAGCTTTCTTT,CASSFEGALNTEAFF